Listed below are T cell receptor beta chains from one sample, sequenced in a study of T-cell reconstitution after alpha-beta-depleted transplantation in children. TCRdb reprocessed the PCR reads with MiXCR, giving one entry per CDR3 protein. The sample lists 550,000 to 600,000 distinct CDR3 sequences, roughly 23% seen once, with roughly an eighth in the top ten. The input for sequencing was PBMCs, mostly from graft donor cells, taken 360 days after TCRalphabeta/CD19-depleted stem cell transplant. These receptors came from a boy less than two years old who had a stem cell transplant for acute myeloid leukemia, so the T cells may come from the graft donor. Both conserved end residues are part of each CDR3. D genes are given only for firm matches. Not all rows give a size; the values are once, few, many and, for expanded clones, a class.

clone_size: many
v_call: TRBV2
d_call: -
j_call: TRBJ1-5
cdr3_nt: TGTGCCAGCAGTAAGGGACGGAATAGCAATCAGCCCCAGCATTTT
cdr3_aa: CASSKGRNSNQPQHF

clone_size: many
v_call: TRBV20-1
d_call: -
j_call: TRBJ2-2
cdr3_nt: TGCAGTGCTAGAGATCTGCAGACCGGGGAGCTGTTTTTT
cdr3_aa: CSARDLQTGELFF

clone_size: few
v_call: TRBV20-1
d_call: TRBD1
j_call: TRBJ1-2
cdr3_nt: TGCAGTGATCGGACAGGGGGAAGGGGCTACACCTTC
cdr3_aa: CSDRTGGRGYTF

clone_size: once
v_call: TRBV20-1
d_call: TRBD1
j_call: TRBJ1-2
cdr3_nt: TGCAGTGCTAGAGTGGGGACAGCCTTTGGCTACACCTTC
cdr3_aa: CSARVGTAFGYTF

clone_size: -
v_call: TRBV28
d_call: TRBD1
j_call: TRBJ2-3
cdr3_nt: TGTGCCAGCAGTTACCGGACAGGGCGAGGGAGCACAGATACGCAGTATTTT
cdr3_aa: CASSYRTGRGSTDTQYF

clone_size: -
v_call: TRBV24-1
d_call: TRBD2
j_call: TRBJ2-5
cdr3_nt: TGTGCCACCAGTGATTTGGCGACTAGCGGGGGTCAGGAGACCCAGTACTTC
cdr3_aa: CATSDLATSGGQETQYF

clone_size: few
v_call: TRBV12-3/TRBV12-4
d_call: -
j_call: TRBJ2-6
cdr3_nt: TGTGCCAGCAGCGCAGGGGCGGGGGGGGCCAACGTCCTGACTTTC
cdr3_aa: CASSAGAGGANVLTF

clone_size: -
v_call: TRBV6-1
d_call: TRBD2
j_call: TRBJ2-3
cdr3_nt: TGTGCCAGCAGTCTTAGCGGGGGGGCGAAAGATACGCAGTATTTT
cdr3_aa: CASSLSGGAKDTQYF

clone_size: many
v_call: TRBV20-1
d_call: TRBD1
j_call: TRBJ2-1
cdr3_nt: TGCAGTGCTGAGGGGGCGCGATACAATGAGCAGTTCTTC
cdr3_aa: CSAEGARYNEQFF

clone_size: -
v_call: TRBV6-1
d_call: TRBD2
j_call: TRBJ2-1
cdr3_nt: TGTGCCAGCATAGGGACGGGCGGGGGGAACTATGAGCAGTTCTTC
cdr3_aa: CASIGTGGGNYEQFF

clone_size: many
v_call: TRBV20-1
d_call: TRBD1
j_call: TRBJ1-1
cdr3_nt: TGCAGTGCTAGAGATCGGACCCTAGGGACAGGGAACACTGAAGCTTTCTTT
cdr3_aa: CSARDRTLGTGNTEAFF

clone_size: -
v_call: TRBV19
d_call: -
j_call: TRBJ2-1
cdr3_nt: TGTGCCAGTAGTAGTTCGGACCAGGGTTACTACAATGAGCAGTTCTTC
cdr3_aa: CASSSSDQGYYNEQFF

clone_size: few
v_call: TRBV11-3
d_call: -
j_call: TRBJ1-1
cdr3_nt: TGTGCCAGCAGGGAGGGTTCCACTGAAGCTTTCTTT
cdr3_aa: CASREGSTEAFF

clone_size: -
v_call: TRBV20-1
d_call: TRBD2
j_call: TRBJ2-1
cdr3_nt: TGCAGTGCTAGATCCTACAGCGGGGGGGACACCTACAATGAGCAGTTCTTC
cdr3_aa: CSARSYSGGDTYNEQFF

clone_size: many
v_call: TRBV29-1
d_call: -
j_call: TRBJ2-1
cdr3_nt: TGCAGCGTTGTGAAGAGCCAATACAATGAGCAGTTCTTC
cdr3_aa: CSVVKSQYNEQFF

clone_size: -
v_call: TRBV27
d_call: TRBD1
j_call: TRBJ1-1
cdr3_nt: TGTGCCAGCAGTCCCAGACAGGGCACCATGAACACTGAAGCTTTCTTT
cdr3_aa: CASSPRQGTMNTEAFF

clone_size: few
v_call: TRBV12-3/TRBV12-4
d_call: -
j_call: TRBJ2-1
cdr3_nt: TGTGCCAGCCTTTCGGCCGGGCGGCCTACCTACAATGAGCAGTTCTTC
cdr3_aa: CASLSAGRPTYNEQFF

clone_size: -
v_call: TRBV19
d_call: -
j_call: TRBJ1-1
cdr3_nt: TGTGCCAGTAGTATTACAGGGTCCTGGGACACTGAAGCTTTCTTT
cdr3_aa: CASSITGSWDTEAFF

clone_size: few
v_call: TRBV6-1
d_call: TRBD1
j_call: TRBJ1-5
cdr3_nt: TGTGCCAGCAGTGTGACAGGGGGATATAGCAATCAGCCCCAGCATTTT
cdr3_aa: CASSVTGGYSNQPQHF

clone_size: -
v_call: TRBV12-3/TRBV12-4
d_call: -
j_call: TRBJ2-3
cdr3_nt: TGTGCCAGCAGCTCATTCAGGGGGGTCTTAGATACGCAGTATTTT
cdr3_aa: CASSSFRGVLDTQYF

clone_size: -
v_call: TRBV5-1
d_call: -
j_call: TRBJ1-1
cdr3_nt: TGCGCCAGCAGCTGGGGTCAGGGAGTCACTGAAGCTTTCTTT
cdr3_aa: CASSWGQGVTEAFF

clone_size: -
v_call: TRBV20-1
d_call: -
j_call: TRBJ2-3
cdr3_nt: TGCAGTGCTAGAGATGGTCAGTTGGGCACAGATACGCAGTATTTT
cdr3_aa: CSARDGQLGTDTQYF

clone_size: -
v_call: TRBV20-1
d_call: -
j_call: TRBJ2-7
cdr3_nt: TGCAGTGCCGCGACTAGTTACGAGCAGTACTTC
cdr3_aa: CSAATSYEQYF

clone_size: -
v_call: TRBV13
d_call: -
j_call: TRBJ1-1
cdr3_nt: TGTGCCAGCAGCTACCCATTGAGGAACACTGAAGCTTTCTTT
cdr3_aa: CASSYPLRNTEAFF

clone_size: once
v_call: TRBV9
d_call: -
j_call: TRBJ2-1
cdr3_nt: TGTGCCAGCAGCCCCCAGGTAAGGGGTTGGTCCCGCTCCTACAATGAGCAGTTCTTC
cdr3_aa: CASSPQVRGWSRSYNEQFF

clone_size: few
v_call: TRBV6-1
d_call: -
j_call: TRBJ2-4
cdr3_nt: TGTGCCAGCAGCCCGGACCCACTCCTCAAAAACATTCAGTACTTC
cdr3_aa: CASSPDPLLKNIQYF

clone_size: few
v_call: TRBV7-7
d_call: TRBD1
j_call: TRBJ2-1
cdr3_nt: TGTGCCAGCAGCCCCCGGACAGGGCTGGATGAGCAGTTCTTC
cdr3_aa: CASSPRTGLDEQFF

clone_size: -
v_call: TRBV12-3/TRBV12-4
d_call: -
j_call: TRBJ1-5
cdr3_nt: TGTGCCAGCAGTTTTAAGGGAGGGAAGCCCCAGCATTTT
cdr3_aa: CASSFKGGKPQHF

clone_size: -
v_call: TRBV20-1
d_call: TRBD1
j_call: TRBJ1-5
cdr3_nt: TGCAGTGCTTTACAGGGGGCACGTGGGCAGCCCCAGCATTTT
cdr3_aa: CSALQGARGQPQHF

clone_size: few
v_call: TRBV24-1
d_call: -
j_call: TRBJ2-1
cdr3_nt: TGTGCCACCAGTGATTTAGCCGTAAACCTCAATGAGCAGTTCTTC
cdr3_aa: CATSDLAVNLNEQFF

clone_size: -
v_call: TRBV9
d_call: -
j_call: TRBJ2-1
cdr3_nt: TGTGCCAGCAGCGGAACAGCTCTCCGCGGTGAGCAGTTCTTC
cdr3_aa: CASSGTALRGEQFF

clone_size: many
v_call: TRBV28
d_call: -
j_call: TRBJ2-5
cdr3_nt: TGTGCCAGCCGTGGGGGGCGCCAAGAGACCCAGTACTTC
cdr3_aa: CASRGGRQETQYF

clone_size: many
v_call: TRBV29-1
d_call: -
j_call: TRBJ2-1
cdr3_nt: TGCAGCGTTGAAGACGACAGTTACAATGAGCAGTTCTTC
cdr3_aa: CSVEDDSYNEQFF

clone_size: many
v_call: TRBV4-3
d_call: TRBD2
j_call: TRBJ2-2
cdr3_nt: TGCGCCAGCAGCCAAGATCGGGGGGGGGCCCCCGGGGAGCTGTTTTTT
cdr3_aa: CASSQDRGGAPGELFF

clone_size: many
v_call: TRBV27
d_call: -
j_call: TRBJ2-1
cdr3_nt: TGTGCCAGCAGTACCCCGGGGCCGGGGAATGAGCAGTTCTTC
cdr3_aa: CASSTPGPGNEQFF

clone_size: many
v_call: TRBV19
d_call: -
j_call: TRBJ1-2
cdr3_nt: TGTGCCAGTACCGAGGGTCCGACGTGGACGAGGGGCTACACCTTC
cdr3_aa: CASTEGPTWTRGYTF

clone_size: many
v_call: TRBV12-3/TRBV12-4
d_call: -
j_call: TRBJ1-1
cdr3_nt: TGTGCCAGCAGCCCGGACACTATGAACACTGAAGCTTTCTTT
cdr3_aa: CASSPDTMNTEAFF

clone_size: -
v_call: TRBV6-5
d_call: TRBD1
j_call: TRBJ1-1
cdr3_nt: TGTGCCAGCCACAGGGGGACCCTGAACACTGAAGCTTTCTTT
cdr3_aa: CASHRGTLNTEAFF

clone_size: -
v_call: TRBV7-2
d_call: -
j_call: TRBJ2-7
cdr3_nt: TGTGCTTCGAGTCAGTCCCGAACCTACGAGCAGTACTTC
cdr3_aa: CASSQSRTYEQYF

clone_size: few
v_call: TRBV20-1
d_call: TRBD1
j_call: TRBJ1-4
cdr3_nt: TGCAGTGCTAGAGATCACCGGACAGGAACTAATGAAAAACTGTTTTTT
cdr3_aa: CSARDHRTGTNEKLFF

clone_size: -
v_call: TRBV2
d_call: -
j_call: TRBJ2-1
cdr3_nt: TGTGCCTTCTGTTTTGTCCGGGGCCCCTACTCCTACAATGAGCAGTTCTTC
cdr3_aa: CAFCFVRGPYSYNEQFF

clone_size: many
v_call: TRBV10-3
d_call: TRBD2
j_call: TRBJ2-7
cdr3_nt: TGTGCCATCAGTGAGTCGTTCTCATATGGGACTAGCGGCTACGAGCAGTACTTC
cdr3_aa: CAISESFSYGTSGYEQYF

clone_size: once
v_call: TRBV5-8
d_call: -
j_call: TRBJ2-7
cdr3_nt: TGTGCCAGCGGGGAAGTCCCGGTCTACGAGCAGTACTTC
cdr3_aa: CASGEVPVYEQYF

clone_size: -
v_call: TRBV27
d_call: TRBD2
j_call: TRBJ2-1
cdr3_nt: TGTGCCAGCAGTTTCAATGGACTAGCGGGGGGCAACAATGAGCAGTTCTTC
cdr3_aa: CASSFNGLAGGNNEQFF

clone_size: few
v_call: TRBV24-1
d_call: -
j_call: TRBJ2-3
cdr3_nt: TGTGCCACCAGTGATTCGACCGTAGATACGCAGTATTTT
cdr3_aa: CATSDSTVDTQYF

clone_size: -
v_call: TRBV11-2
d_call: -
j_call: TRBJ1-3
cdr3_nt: TGTGCCAGCAGCTCCGGGGACAAGCGTGGAAACACCATATATTTT
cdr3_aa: CASSSGDKRGNTIYF

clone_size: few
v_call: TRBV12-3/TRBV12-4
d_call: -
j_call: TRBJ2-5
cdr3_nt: TGTGCCAGCAGTCGGACGAGGGAGACCCAGTACTTC
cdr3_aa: CASSRTRETQYF

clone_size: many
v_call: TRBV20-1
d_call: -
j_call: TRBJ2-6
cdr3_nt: TGCAGTGCTAGTGGGCTAGAACCCAACGTCCTGACTTTC
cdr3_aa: CSASGLEPNVLTF

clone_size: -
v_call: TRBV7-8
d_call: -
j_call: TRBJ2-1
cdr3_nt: TGTGCCAGCAGCTTATATGGCAATGAGCAGTTCTTC
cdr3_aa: CASSLYGNEQFF

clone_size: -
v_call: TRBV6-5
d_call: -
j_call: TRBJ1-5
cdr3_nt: TGTGCCAGCAGTTACTCCCCGTCGTATAGCAATCAGCCCCAGCATTTT
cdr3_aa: CASSYSPSYSNQPQHF

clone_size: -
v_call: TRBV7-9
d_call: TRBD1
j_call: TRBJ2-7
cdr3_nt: TGTGCCAGCAGCTTAGAGACGGGACAGAAGGACGAGCAGTACTTC
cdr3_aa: CASSLETGQKDEQYF

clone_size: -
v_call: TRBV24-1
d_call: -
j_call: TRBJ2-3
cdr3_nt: TGTGCCACCAGTGATTTGGCTAGCGTTGATACGCAGTATTTT
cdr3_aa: CATSDLASVDTQYF

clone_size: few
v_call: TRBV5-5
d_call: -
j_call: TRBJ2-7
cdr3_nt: TGTGCCAGCGGATCCCTGGGCACCCCCAGGGACGAGCAGTACTTC
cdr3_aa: CASGSLGTPRDEQYF

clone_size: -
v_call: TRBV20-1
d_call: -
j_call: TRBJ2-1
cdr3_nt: TGCAGTGCTAGAGTGGCAGCGGGCTACAATGAGCAGTTCTTC
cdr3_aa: CSARVAAGYNEQFF

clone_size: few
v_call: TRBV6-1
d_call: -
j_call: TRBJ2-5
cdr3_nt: TGTGCCAGCAGTGTTAGCGGAGTTCGGGGAGAGACCCAGTACTTC
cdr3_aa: CASSVSGVRGETQYF

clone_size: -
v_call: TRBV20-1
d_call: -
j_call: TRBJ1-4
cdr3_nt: TGCAGTGCTAGAGGTCCGCCGCCGCCAGGCCTTGAAAAACTGTTTTTT
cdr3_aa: CSARGPPPPGLEKLFF

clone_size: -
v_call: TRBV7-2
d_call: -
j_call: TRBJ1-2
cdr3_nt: TGTGCCAGCAGCTTAGTTCCCGGGGGAGGCTACACCTTC
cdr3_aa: CASSLVPGGGYTF